The 8 T cell receptor beta chains below were found in one sample sequenced in a study of metastatic and nonmetastatic thyroid tumors. Thyroid surgery took place with no prior treatment in any patient. TCRdb re-processed the PCR reads through MiXCR. The table shows around 34,000 clones, with approximately 30% occurring only once. The sequenced material came from blood. These TCRs come from a female donor with papillary thyroid cancer or a benign thyroid nodule (not recorded which). Some clones in this sample may be carry-over from other donors' samples.

This clone was picked up many times. V and J are TRBV10-3 and TRBJ2-3; weak D call: TRBD2 (5 bases). Per germline, CDR1 ENHRY and CDR2 SYGVKD. This CDR3 has 13 amino acids. Trimming stripped 7 bases from V and 5 bases from J, with 13 bases between. The CDR3 DNA sequence: TGTGCCATCACGAGGGAGTTGGTAGATACGCAGTATTTT. Residues: CAITRELVDTQYF.

This clone was counted once. The V and J genes are TRBV20-1 and TRBJ2-3; 10 bases are a match to TRBD2. The V gene's germline CDR1 is DFQATT and CDR2 SNEGSKA (reference sequence). The V segment lost 8 bases and the J segment 0 bases; nucleotides outside the gene matches: 5. This CDR3 contains 14 residues. The CDR3 here is CSKSGGDSTDTQYF. Here the CDR3 DNA reads TGCAGTAAGAGCGGGGGGGACAGCACAGATACGCAGTATTTT.

This clone occurred a few times. The V and J genes are TRBV28 and TRBJ1-2; D unresolved. The CDR3 is made up of 15 amino acids. Trimming removed 4 bases from V and 4 bases from J, with 16 bases in between. Germline V gene data show CDR1 as MDHEN and CDR2 as SYDVKM. CDR3 sequence reads: CASSSLQKNVYGYTF. As DNA, the CDR3 is TGTGCCAGCAGTTCCCTACAGAAGAATGTCTATGGCTACACCTTC.

This clone was found many times. Other DNA sequences within the sample encode an identical CDR3. The CDR3 here is CASRGGDVGGELFF. CDR3 bases: TGTGCCAGCAGGGGAGGGGATGTGGGCGGGGAGCTGTTTTTT. The gene calls are TRBV12-3 or TRBV12-4 and TRBJ2-2; TRBD2 matches 7 bases. Losses at the gene ends were 6 bases for V and 7 bases for J; bases not matched to a gene: 8. This CDR3 is 14 amino acids long.

This chain uses TRBV6-1 with TRBJ2-2; 7 nucleotides agree with TRBD1. V was pared by 7 bases and J by 4 bases, with 9 bases of the junction left unmatched. Germline CDR1 reads MNHNS; CDR2 reads SASEGT. The CDR3 is 15 amino acids. CDR3 in amino acids: CASIPQGLGTGELFF. The CDR3 DNA follows: TGTGCCAGCATTCCACAGGGGTTAGGCACCGGGGAGCTGTTTTTT.

Notes on this clone: One end of the junction is discordant with germline, which a read error may explain. The chain employs TRBV30 and TRBJ2-1; 8 bases fit TRBD2. This CDR3 spans 14 amino acids. The germline V gene encodes CDR1 GTSNPN and CDR2 SVGIG (reference sequence). The CDR3: CAWSPLAAGDERFF. DNA for the CDR3: TGTGCCTGGAGTCCACTAGCGGCAGGGGATGAGCGGTTCTTC.

Ten or more counts support this clone. The chain employs TRBV18 and TRBJ2-7, with 9 bases matching TRBD1. The CDR3 has 16 residues. The junction had 8 bases not matched to a gene; V was cut back by 0 bases and J by 5 bases. Germline lookup yields CDR1 KGHSH and CDR2 LQKENI. The CDR3 nucleotides read TGTGCCAGCTCACCACCGACGGACAGGGGAGGACACGAGCAGTACTTC. Translated, it gives CASSPPTDRGGHEQYF.

The chain carries TRBV4-2 and TRBJ2-5; D gene ambiguous. The length of the CDR3 is 13 residues. Per the germline V gene, CDR1 is LGHNA and CDR2 is YNFKEQ. V dropped 4 bases and J dropped 3 bases, with 9 bases sitting between them. The CDR3 DNA follows: TGTGCCAGCAGCCGATCAAGCGAAGAGACCCAGTACTTC. Its translation is CASSRSSEETQYF.